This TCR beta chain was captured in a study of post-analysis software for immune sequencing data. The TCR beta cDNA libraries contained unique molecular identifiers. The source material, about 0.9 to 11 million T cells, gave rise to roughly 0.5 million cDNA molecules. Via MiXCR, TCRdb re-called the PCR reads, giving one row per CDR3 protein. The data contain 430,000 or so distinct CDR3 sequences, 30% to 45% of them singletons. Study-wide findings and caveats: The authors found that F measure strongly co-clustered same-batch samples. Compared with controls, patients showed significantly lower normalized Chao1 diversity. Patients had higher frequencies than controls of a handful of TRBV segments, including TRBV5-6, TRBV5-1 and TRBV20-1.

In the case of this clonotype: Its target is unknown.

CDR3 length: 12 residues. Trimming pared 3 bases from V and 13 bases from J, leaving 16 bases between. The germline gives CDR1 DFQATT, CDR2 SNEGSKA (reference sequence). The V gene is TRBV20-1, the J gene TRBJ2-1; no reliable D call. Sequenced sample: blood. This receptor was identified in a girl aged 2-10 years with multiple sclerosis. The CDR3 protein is CSASSGKETQFF. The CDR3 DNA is TGCAGTGCTAGCTCGGGTAAAGAGACCCAGTTCTTC.